These 2 T cell receptor beta chains were sequenced from one sample in a study of patients and donors after allogeneic stem cell transplantation. TCRdb reanalysed the RT-PCR reads using MiXCR and keeps one entry per CDR3 protein. The repertoire holds some 200,000 distinct CDR3 sequences, around two fifths seen once, with 33% in the top ten. The sequencing input was blood, either unsorted or a sorted T cell fraction (not recorded which). Every receptor here comes from a human donor who was either an allogeneic HSCT recipient or a stem cell or donor lymphocyte infusion donor (not recorded which). It is not recorded whose cells these are; they may come from a transplant donor.

The chain joins TRBV12-3 or TRBV12-4 to TRBJ2-7; 11 bases align to TRBD2. CDR3 length equals 14 residues. Losses at the gene ends were 5 bases for V and 2 bases for J; bases not matched to a gene: 2. The CDR3 DNA follows: TGTGCCAGCAGTACTAGCGGGAGACCCTACGAGCAGTACTTC. Encoded protein: CASSTSGRPYEQYF.

V gene TRBV6-5 combines with J gene TRBJ1-3, with 7 positions matching TRBD1. The V gene's germline CDR1 is MNHEY and CDR2 SVGAGI. The CDR3 contains 14 residues. V was clipped by 7 bases and J by 7 bases; unmatched bases: 10. The DNA for the CDR3 is TGTGCCAGCACCCCCGGGACAGTAGGGAACACCATATATTTT. It yields the protein CASTPGTVGNTIYF.